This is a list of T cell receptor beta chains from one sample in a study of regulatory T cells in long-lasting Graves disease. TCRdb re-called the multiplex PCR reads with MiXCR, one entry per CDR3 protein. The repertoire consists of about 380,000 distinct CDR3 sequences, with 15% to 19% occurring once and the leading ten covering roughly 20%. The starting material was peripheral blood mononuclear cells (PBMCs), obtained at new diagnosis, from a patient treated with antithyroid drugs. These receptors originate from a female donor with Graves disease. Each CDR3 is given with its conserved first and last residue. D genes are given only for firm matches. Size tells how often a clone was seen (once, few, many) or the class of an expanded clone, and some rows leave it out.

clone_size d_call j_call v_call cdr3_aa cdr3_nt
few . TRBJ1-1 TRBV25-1 CASSERALAVNTEAFF TGTGCCAGCAGTGAACGGGCCTTGGCAGTGAACACTGAAGCTTTCTTT
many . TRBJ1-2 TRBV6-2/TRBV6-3 CASSYSAGPYGYTF TGTGCCAGCAGTTACTCAGCAGGGCCCTATGGCTACACCTTC
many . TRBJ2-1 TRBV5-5 CASSLQGPSSYNEQFF TGTGCCAGCAGCTTGCAAGGACCTAGCTCCTACAATGAGCAGTTCTTC
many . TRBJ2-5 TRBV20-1 CSASSPGAQYF TGCAGTGCTAGTTCGCCAGGGGCCCAGTACTTC
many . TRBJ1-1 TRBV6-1 CASRWTVNTEAFF TGTGCCAGCAGATGGACGGTGAACACTGAAGCTTTCTTT
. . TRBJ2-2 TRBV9 CASSERALQELPGPGELFF TGTGCCAGCAGCGAGAGGGCCCTTCAGGAACTCCCCGGGCCCGGGGAGCTGTTTTTT
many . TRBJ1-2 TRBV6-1 CASSESRDYGYTF TGTGCCAGCAGTGAAAGTCGGGACTATGGCTACACCTTC
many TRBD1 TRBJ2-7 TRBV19 CASTMTAGTGRPEQYF TGTGCCAGTACCATGACCGCCGGGACAGGGCGCCCGGAGCAGTACTTC
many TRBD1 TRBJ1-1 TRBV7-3 CASSPSLGQGSEAFF TGTGCCAGCAGCCCATCCCTGGGACAGGGTTCTGAAGCTTTCTTT
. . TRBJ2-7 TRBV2 CASNPRGRRAYEQYF TGTGCCAGCAACCCCCGCGGCCGGAGAGCCTACGAGCAGTACTTC
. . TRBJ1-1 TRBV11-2 CASSHRTAGAFF TGTGCCAGCAGTCACAGGACAGCGGGAGCTTTCTTT
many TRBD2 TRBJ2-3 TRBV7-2 CASSGTSLTDTQYF TGTGCCAGCAGCGGGACTAGCCTCACAGATACGCAGTATTTT
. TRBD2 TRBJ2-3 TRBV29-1 CSVGSGTSADTQYF TGCAGCGTCGGCAGCGGGACCTCTGCAGATACGCAGTATTTT
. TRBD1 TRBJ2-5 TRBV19 CASSRTGRDEETQYF TGTGCCAGTAGTAGGACAGGGAGAGACGAAGAGACCCAGTACTTC
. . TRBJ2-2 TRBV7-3 CASSFDGNTGELFF TGTGCCAGCAGCTTTGATGGGAACACCGGGGAGCTGTTTTTT
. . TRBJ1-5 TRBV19 CASSNLSPQTRWNQPQHF TGTGCCAGTAGTAACCTGTCCCCACAGACCCGATGGAATCAGCCCCAGCATTTT
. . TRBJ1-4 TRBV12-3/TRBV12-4 CASSSTRELFF TGTGCCAGCAGTTCAACCCGCGAACTGTTTTTT
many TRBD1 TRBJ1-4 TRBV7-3 CASSATGGSNEKLFF TGTGCCAGCAGCGCGACAGGGGGCAGTAATGAAAAACTGTTTTTT
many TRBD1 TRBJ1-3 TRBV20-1 CSAYGTGAGNTIYF TGCAGTGCCTACGGGACAGGGGCTGGAAACACCATATATTTT
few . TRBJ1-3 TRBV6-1 CATFLGAGNTIYF TGTGCCACCTTCCTCGGGGCCGGAAACACCATATATTTT
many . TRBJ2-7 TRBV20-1 CSAREGAGLGEQYF TGCAGTGCTAGAGAAGGGGCGGGCCTGGGCGAGCAGTACTTC
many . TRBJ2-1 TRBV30 CAWNGRSGYEQFF TGTGCCTGGAATGGTAGATCGGGCTATGAGCAGTTCTTC
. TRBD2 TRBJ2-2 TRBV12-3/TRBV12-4 CASSPAGEGELFF TGTGCCAGCAGCCCCGCGGGAGAGGGGGAGCTGTTTTTT
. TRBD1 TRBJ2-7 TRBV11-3 CASSLGITGDPYYEQYF TGTGCCAGCAGCTTAGGGATCACAGGGGACCCCTACTACGAGCAGTACTTC
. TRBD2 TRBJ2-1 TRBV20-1 CSASGLAGAPSSYNEQFF TGCAGTGCTAGCGGACTAGCGGGAGCCCCGAGCTCCTACAATGAGCAGTTCTTC
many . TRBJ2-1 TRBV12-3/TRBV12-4 CASSFNPGPRDEQFF TGTGCCAGCAGTTTCAACCCGGGCCCGAGGGATGAGCAGTTCTTC
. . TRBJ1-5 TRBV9 CASSPGWGAVSNQPQHF TGTGCCAGCAGCCCCGGTTGGGGGGCAGTTAGCAATCAGCCCCAGCATTTT
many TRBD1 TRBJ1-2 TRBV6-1 CASRPPGQGLTYGYTF TGTGCCAGCAGACCTCCGGGACAGGGATTGACCTATGGCTACACCTTC
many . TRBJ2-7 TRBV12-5 CASGSTKHEQYF TGTGCTAGTGGATCCACTAAGCACGAGCAGTACTTC
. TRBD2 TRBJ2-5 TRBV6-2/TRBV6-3 CASSYRDGTSRAPLFKGETQYF TGTGCCAGCAGTTACAGAGACGGGACTAGCCGGGCGCCGTTGTTCAAGGGAGAGACCCAGTACTTC
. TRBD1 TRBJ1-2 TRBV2 CASSEETGELHGYTF TGTGCCAGCAGTGAAGAGACAGGGGAGCTTCATGGCTACACCTTC
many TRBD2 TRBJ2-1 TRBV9 CASSVVSGIPNEQFF TGTGCCAGCAGCGTAGTTAGCGGGATCCCCAATGAGCAGTTCTTC
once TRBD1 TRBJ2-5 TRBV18 CASSPPNRGLDETQYF TGTGCCAGCTCACCACCTAACAGGGGGCTCGATGAGACCCAGTACTTC
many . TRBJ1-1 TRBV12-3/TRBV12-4 CASSPRGGAEAFF TGTGCCAGCAGTCCTAGGGGTGGCGCTGAAGCTTTCTTT
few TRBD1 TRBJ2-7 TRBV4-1 CASSQDGTGRGEQYF TGCGCCAGCAGCCAAGATGGGACAGGTCGGGGGGAGCAGTACTTC
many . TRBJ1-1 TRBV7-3 CASSLNPGRTEAFF TGTGCCAGCAGCTTAAATCCGGGGCGGACTGAAGCTTTCTTT
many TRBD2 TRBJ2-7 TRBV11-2 CASTRNGWEGSYEQYF TGTGCCAGCACCCGAAACGGGTGGGAGGGCTCCTACGAGCAGTACTTC